Below, 19 T cell receptor beta chains from the same sample are listed, as sequenced in a study of blood T cell repertoires in COVID-19. The repertoire was sequenced with immunoSEQ multiplex PCR; TCRdb's copy has only in-frame clones and lacks some. The top ten hold about 5.4% of the sample, which has roughly 330,000 clones, more than 75% seen once. Sequenced input: PBMCs or T cells enriched from blood (not recorded which). These receptors were collected from a woman in her 30s who had recovered from COVID-19.

This chain links TRBV20-1 with TRBJ1-5, with D perhaps TRBD1 (5 bases). Germline values: CDR1 DFQATT, CDR2 SNEGSKA (reference sequence). Trimming removed 3 bases at V and 2 bases at J, with 11 bases between. This CDR3 region has 14 residues. In DNA form, the CDR3 reads TGCAGTGCTAGTAAGGGGCCGGGCAATCAGCCCCAGCATTTT. Residues: CSASKGPGNQPQHF.

Comments on this clone: One end of the junction varies from germline; a read error may be responsible. The gene calls are TRBV5-5 and TRBJ1-2, with 8 positions matching TRBD1. The germline V gene has CDR1 SGHKS and CDR2 YYEKEE (reference sequence). The CDR3 loop spans 15 amino acids. CDR3: CASSLDRAINYGYTF. In nucleotides, the CDR3 is TGTGCCAGCAGTTTGGACAGGGCGATAAACTATGGCTACACCTTC.

The chain joins TRBV5-6 to TRBJ2-7; 9 bases fit TRBD1. The junction had 10 bases not matched to a gene; V was cut back by 5 bases and J by 4 bases. Germline V gives CDR1 SGHDT, CDR2 YYEEEE. This CDR3 has 15 amino acids. The chain's CDR3 is CASSPGTGQTYEQYF. In DNA, the CDR3 is TGTGCCAGCAGTCCTGGGACAGGGCAAACTTACGAGCAGTACTTC.

The chain links TRBV30 to TRBJ2-3, with 15 positions matching TRBD2. The junction had 7 bases not matched to a gene; V was cut back by 0 bases and J by 6 bases. Germline CDR1 is GTSNPN and CDR2 is SVGIG (reference sequence). The CDR3 sequence is 17 residues long. CDR3 nucleotides: TGTGCCTGGAGTGTACGGAGGACTAGCGGGGGGGCCGATACGCAGTATTTT. Amino acids: CAWSVRRTSGGADTQYF.

The genes are TRBV15 and TRBJ1-5; no reliable D call. This CDR3 is 16 amino acids long. The germline CDR1 and CDR2 sequences are LNHNV and YYDKDF (reference sequence). With 5 bases removed from V and 0 bases from J, the gap between germline ends came to 14 bases. DNA for the CDR3: TGTGCCACCAGCCGAACCCTTCCCTATAGCAATCAGCCCCAGCATTTT. It specifies CATSRTLPYSNQPQHF.

The chain uses TRBV4-3 and TRBJ2-1, with D possibly TRBD1 on 5 matching bases. Germline V gives CDR1 LGHNA, CDR2 YSLEER. There are 17 residues in the CDR3. The V end was cut by 0 bases, the J end by 2 bases, with 14 bases between. The CDR3 nucleotides are TGCGCCAGCAGCCAAGACTGGGGCGGTTTGGCCTACAATGAGCAGTTCTTC. This gives the protein CASSQDWGGLAYNEQFF.

The genes are TRBV4-3 and TRBJ2-2, with 12 positions matching TRBD2. The CDR3 contains 18 residues. The V segment lost 0 bases and the J segment 3 bases; nucleotides outside the gene matches: 5. The V gene's germline CDR1 is LGHNA and CDR2 YSLEER. For the CDR3, the DNA is TGCGCCAGCAGCCAAGAACTAGCGGGGGGAATCCACACCGGGGAGCTGTTTTTT. It yields the protein CASSQELAGGIHTGELFF.

This chain links TRBV4-1 with TRBJ1-1, with D perhaps TRBD1 (5 bases). From germline, CDR1 is MGHRA and CDR2 YSYEKL. Trimming left V 0 bases short and J 4 bases short, with 12 bases between. This CDR3 is 15 amino acids long. The CDR3 DNA reads as TGCGCCAGCAGCCAAGACGGCAGGGAGGGCACTGAAGCTTTCTTT. It codes for CASSQDGREGTEAFF.

This chain joins TRBV18 and TRBJ1-1, with D possibly TRBD1 on 6 matching bases. Germline CDR1 reads KGHSH; CDR2 reads LQKENI. The CDR3 contains 16 residues. Trimming took off 2 bases at V and 4 bases at J, with 17 bases between the two ends. CDR3: CASSPSAGASGTEAFF. The CDR3 DNA reads as TGTGCCAGCTCACCATCGGCGGGGGCGAGTGGCACTGAAGCTTTCTTT. Complete variable domain (other parts from reference TRBV18 and TRBJ1-1): NAGVMQNPRHLVRRRGQEARLRCSPMKGHSHVYWYRQLPEEGLKFMVYLQKENIIDESGMPKERFSAEFPKEGPSILRIQQVVRGDSAAYFCASSPSAGASGTEAFFGQGTRLTVV.

DNA of the CDR3: TGCGCCAGCAGCGACCGTAGCGGGGCCGGGGAGCTGTTTTTT. It specifies CASSDRSGAGELFF. This chain links TRBV5-1 with TRBJ2-2; 8 bases fit TRBD2. The CDR3 length is 14 residues. Per the germline V gene, CDR1 is SGHRS and CDR2 is YFSETQ. The V gene end was trimmed by 4 bases and the J gene end by 6 bases; junction bases not matched to a gene: 5.

As regards this clone: A junction end diverges from the germline sequence, so it may reflect a read error. In DNA, the CDR3 is TGTGCCAGCAGCTTCCAAGGGGCGTATGCCTACACCTTC. Its protein is CASSFQGAYAYTF. This chain joins TRBV7-8 and TRBJ1-2; TRBD1 is a possible D gene (5 bases). CDR1 and CDR2 from the germline V gene are SGHVS and FQNEAQ. The CDR3 covers 13 residues.

The chain carries TRBV7-9 and TRBJ1-5; a possible D gene is TRBD1 (6 bases). Trimming took off 3 bases at V and 9 bases at J, with 12 bases between the two ends. The CDR3 spans 13 residues. Per the germline V gene, CDR1 is SEHNR and CDR2 is FQNEAQ (reference sequence). The CDR3 coding sequence is TGTGCCAGCAGCTTCGAGGGGGAGGGGCCCCAGCATTTT. It codes for CASSFEGEGPQHF.

This rearrangement joins TRBV18 to TRBJ1-1; D may be TRBD1 (5 bases). With 6 bases removed from V and 0 bases from J, the gap between germline ends came to 11 bases. The CDR3 is 14 amino acids. Germline CDR1 is KGHSH and CDR2 is LQKENI. CDR3 residues: CASSAWGVNTEAFF. The CDR3 DNA follows: TGTGCCAGCTCCGCCTGGGGGGTGAACACTGAAGCTTTCTTT. The entire variable domain, with the rest obtained from reference TRBV18 and TRBJ1-1, is as follows: NAGVMQNPRHLVRRRGQEARLRCSPMKGHSHVYWYRQLPEEGLKFMVYLQKENIIDESGMPKERFSAEFPKEGPSILRIQQVVRGDSAAYFCASSAWGVNTEAFFGQGTRLTVV.

The V gene is TRBV7-6, the J gene TRBJ1-3, with 8 bases aligning to TRBD1. The CDR3 covers 14 residues. The germline CDR1 and CDR2 sequences are SGHVS and FNYEAQ. V shed 2 bases, J shed 7 bases, and the junction held 4 bases outside the gene matches. CDR3 region: CASSLQGARNTIYF. The CDR3 DNA sequence: TGTGCCAGCAGCTTACAGGGGGCGAGGAACACCATATATTTT.

The chain is built from TRBV6-5 and TRBJ1-1; 9 nucleotides agree with TRBD1. V lost 8 bases to trimming and J lost 7 bases; unmatched junction nucleotides: 8. The CDR3 sequence is 13 residues long. The V gene's germline CDR1 is MNHEY and CDR2 SVGAGI. The DNA for the CDR3 is TGTGCCAGCCTAAAAGACAGGGGGGGTGAAGCTTTCTTT. This gives the protein CASLKDRGGEAFF.

The genes are TRBV10-2 and TRBJ1-2, with D perhaps TRBD1 (5 bases). V dropped 4 bases and J dropped 13 bases, with 19 bases sitting between them. From germline, CDR1 is WSHSY and CDR2 SAAADI. This CDR3 is 13 amino acids long. As DNA, the CDR3 is TGCGCCAGCAGTGCCGTGAGTGCAGGGCTACTCACCTTC. Translation gives CASSAVSAGLLTF.

V usage is TRBV7-8 and J usage is TRBJ1-2, with D possibly matching TRBD1 (5 bases). The germline V gene has CDR1 SGHVS and CDR2 FQNEAQ. The V gene lost 2 bases and the J gene lost 3 bases, with 16 bases spanning the gap. This CDR3 region has 16 residues. The DNA for the CDR3 is TGTGCCAGCAGCTTACACCCGGGGGGGTCAGACTATGGCTACACCTTC. This gives the protein CASSLHPGGSDYGYTF.

Written as DNA, the CDR3 is TGTGCCAGCAGCTTAACCGGTTCTAACTATGGCTACACCTTC. Its protein product is CASSLTGSNYGYTF. The chain recombines TRBV7-3 with TRBJ1-2; D not resolved. The V end lost 0 bases, the J end lost 0 bases, and 5 bases lay between the germline ends. Germline V gives CDR1 SGHTA, CDR2 FQGTGA. The CDR3 contains 14 residues.

This clone was seen only once. The gene calls are TRBV2 and TRBJ1-4, with TRBD1 matching 10 bases. The CDR3 runs 17 residues. With 4 bases clipped from V and 4 bases from J, the junction kept 9 bases outside the gene matches. Germline CDR1 reads SNHLY; CDR2 reads FYNNEI. CDR3 bases: TGTGCCAGCAGTGCGGTTAGGACAGGGGGAAGTAATGAAAAACTGTTTTTT. Residues: CASSAVRTGGSNEKLFF.